This TCR beta chain comes out of a study of T-cell memory formation after mild COVID-19. Overall study: TCR clusters were mostly donor specific.

The authors produced TCR alpha and TCR beta cDNA libraries with sample barcodes and UMIs by 5'RACE using constant-segment primers. TCRdb itself ran the 5' RACE reads through MiXCR, one entry per CDR3 protein. The sample consists of roughly 310,000 distinct CDR3 sequences, about a sixth of them appearing once. Overall study findings and caveats: A balance of CD4 and CD8 characterized clones contracting day 15 to 85, whereas later expanders leaned CD4+. Mainly CM and EM harbored the contracting CD4+ clones; mainly EMRA harbored the CD8+ ones.

The germline V gene encodes CDR1 LGHDT and CDR2 YNNKEL (reference sequence). The CDR3 sequence is 12 residues long. Trimming pared 5 bases from V and 8 bases from J, leaving 12 bases between. On this clonotype itself: Its cognate antigen is unknown.

The receptor was derived from a man in his late teens or twenties who had mild COVID-19 (a few samples of this study predate the infection). Cell type and time point are not known. Sequenced: PBMCs or a T cell subset sorted from them (not recorded which). The rearrangement uses TRBV3-1 and TRBJ1-1, with D unresolved. CDR3 sequence (DNA): TGTGCCAGCAGCTACGTGGGGAGGGAAGCTTTCTTT. It translates to CASSYVGREAFF.